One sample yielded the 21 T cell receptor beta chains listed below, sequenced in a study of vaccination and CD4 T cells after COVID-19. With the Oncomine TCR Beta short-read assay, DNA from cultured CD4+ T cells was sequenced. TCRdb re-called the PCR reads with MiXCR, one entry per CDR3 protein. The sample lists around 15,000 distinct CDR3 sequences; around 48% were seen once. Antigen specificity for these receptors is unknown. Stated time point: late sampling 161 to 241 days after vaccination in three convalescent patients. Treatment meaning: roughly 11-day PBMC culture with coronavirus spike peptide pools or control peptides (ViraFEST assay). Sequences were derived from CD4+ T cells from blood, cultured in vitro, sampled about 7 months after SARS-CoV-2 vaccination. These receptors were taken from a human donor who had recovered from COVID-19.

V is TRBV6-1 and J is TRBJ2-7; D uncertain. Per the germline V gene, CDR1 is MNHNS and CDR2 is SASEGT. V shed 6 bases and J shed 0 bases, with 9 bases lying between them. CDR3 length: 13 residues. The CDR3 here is CASSKWSSYEQYF. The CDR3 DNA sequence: TGTGCCAGCAGCAAGTGGAGCTCCTACGAGCAGTACTTC.

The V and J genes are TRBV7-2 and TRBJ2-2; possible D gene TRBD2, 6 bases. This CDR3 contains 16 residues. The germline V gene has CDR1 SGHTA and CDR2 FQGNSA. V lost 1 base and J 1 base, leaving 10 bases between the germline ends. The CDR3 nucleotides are TGTGCCAGCAGCTTAGTGGGGGGAAGGAACACCGGGGAGCTGTTTTTT. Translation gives CASSLVGGRNTGELFF.

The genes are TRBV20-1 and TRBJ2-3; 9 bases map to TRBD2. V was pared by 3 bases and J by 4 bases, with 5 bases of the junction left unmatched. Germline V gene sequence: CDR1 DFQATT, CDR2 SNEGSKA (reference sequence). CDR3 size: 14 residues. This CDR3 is CSASSSGESDTQYF. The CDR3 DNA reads TGCAGTGCTAGTTCTAGCGGGGAGTCAGATACGCAGTATTTT.

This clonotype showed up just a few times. The DNA of the CDR3 is TGTGCCAGCACTGCACCTAATCAGCCCCAGCATTTT. It translates to CASTAPNQPQHF. V gene TRBV28 combines with J gene TRBJ1-5; D is uncertain. This CDR3 comprises 12 residues. V was shortened by 7 bases and J by 4 bases, with 8 bases between the two germline ends. Germline-derived CDR1 and CDR2 are MDHEN and SYDVKM.

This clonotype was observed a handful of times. For the CDR3, the DNA is TGTGCCAGCAGCTCACCCACCAGCGGTGCCTACGAGCAGTACTTC. It is translated as CASSSPTSGAYEQYF. V is TRBV7-2 and J is TRBJ2-7, with D tentatively TRBD2 (5 bases). This CDR3 is 15 amino acids long. Germline CDR1 reads SGHTA; CDR2 reads FQGNSA. Trimming removed 4 bases at V and 2 bases at J, with 15 bases between.

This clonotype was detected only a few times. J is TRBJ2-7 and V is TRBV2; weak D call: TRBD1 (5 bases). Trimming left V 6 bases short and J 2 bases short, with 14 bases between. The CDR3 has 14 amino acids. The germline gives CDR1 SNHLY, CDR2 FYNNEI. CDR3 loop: CASSRQRPPYEQYF. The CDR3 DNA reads TGTGCCAGCAGCCGACAGAGACCTCCCTACGAGCAGTACTTC.

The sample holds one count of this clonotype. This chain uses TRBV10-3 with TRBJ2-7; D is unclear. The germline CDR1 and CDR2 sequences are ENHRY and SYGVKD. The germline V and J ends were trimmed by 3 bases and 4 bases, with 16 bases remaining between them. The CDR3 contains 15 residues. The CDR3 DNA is TGTGCCATCAGTGACCCCCTAGGACGCGCGTACGAGCAGTACTTC. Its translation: CAISDPLGRAYEQYF.

CDR3 sequence: CASSYVGQPQHF. The CDR3 DNA follows: TGTGCCAGCAGTTACGTGGGTCAGCCCCAGCATTTT. This chain uses TRBV6-2 or TRBV6-3 with TRBJ1-5; D call uncertain. This CDR3 is 12 amino acids long. Germline assignment: CDR1 MNHEY and CDR2 SVGEGT. V shed 2 bases and J shed 6 bases, with 5 bases lying between them.

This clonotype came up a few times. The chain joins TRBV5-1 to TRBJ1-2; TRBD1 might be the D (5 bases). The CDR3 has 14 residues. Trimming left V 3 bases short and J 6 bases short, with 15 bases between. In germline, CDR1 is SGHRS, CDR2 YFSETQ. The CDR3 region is CASSSGDPWDGYTF. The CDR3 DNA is TGCGCCAGCAGCTCTGGGGACCCGTGGGATGGCTACACCTTC.

The CDR3 DNA reads as TGTGCCAGCAGTAAAAGGGCTAGCGGGAGGACGGGGGACTACGAGCAGTACTTC. Its translation: CASSKRASGRTGDYEQYF. V is TRBV7-9 and J is TRBJ2-7, with 11 bases matching TRBD2. The length of the CDR3 is 18 residues. CDR1 is SEHNR, CDR2 FQNEAQ, per germline (reference sequence). Losses at the gene ends were 6 bases for V and 3 bases for J; bases not matched to a gene: 16.

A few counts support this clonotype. The CDR3 spells CSARLDRYQETQYF. In DNA form, the CDR3 reads TGCAGTGCTAGACTAGACAGGTACCAAGAGACCCAGTACTTC. This chain connects TRBV20-1 to TRBJ2-5; possibly TRBD1 for D (6 bases). CDR1 and CDR2 (germline): DFQATT, SNEGSKA (reference sequence). Trimming left V 2 bases short and J 0 bases short, with 10 bases between. The CDR3 has 14 residues.

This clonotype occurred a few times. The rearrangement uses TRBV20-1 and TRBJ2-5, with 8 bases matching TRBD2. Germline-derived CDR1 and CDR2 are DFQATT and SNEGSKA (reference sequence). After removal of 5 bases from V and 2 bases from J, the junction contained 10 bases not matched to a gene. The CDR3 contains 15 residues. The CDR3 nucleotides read TGCAGTGCTTTTAACAGCGGGGGTGGGCAAGAGACCCAGTACTTC. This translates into CSAFNSGGGQETQYF.

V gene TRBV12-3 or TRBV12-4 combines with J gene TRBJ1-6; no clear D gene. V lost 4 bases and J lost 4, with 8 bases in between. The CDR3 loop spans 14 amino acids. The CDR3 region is CASSSSPYNSPLHF. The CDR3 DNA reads TGTGCCAGCAGTTCATCCCCGTATAATTCACCCCTCCACTTT.

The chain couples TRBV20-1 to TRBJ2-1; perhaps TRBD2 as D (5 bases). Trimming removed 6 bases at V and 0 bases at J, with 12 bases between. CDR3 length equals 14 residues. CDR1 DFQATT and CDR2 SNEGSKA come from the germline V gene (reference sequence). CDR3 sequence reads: CSANGMSSYNEQFF. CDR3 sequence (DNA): TGCAGTGCAAACGGGATGAGCTCCTACAATGAGCAGTTCTTC.

The CDR3 nucleotides read TGTGCCAGCAGCGGCGTGGACTATGGCTACACCTTC. Protein product: CASSGVDYGYTF. The chain links TRBV7-9 to TRBJ1-2; D unresolved. V lost 5 bases, J lost 3 bases, and 7 bases lay in between. The CDR3 is 12 residues long. Germline CDR1 SEHNR, CDR2 FQNEAQ (reference sequence).

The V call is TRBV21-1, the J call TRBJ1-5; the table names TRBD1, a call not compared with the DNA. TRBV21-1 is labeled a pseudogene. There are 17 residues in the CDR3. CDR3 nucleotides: TGTGCCAGCAGCGAAAGACAGTATTTTCTGGGGAATCAGCCCCAGCATTTT. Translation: CASSERQYFLGNQPQHF.

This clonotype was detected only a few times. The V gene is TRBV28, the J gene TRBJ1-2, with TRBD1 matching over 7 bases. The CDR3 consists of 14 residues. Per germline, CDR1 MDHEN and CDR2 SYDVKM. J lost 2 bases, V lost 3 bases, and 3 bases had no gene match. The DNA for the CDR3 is TGTGCCAGCAGTTTGACAGGGTCCAACTATGGCTACACCTTC. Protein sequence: CASSLTGSNYGYTF.

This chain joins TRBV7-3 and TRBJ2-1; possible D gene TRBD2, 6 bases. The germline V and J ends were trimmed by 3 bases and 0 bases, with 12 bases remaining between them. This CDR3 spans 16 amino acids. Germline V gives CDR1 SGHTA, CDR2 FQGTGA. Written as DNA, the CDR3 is TGTGCCAGCAGCTTCGCGACTAGTTCCTCCTACAATGAGCAGTTCTTC. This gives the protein CASSFATSSSYNEQFF.

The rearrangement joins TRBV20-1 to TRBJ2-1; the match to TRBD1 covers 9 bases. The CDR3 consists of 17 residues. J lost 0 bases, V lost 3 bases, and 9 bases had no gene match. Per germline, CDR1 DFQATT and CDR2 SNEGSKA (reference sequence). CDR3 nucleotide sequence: TGCAGTGCTAGGGGAACAGGGGGCTTTAGCTCCTACAATGAGCAGTTCTTC. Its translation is CSARGTGGFSSYNEQFF.

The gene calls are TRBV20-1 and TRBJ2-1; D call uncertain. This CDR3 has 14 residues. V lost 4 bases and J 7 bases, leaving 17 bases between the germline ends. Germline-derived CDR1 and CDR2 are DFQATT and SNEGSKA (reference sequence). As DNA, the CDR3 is TGCAGTGCTATTCCCGGGCCCCCTCAGAATGAGCAGTTCTTC. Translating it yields CSAIPGPPQNEQFF.

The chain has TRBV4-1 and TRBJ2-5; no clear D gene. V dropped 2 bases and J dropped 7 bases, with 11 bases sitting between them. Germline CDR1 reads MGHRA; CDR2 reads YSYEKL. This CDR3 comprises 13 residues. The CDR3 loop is CASSQSLVGTQYF. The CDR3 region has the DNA TGCGCCAGCAGCCAATCGTTGGTAGGGACCCAGTACTTC.